These T cell receptor beta chains were read from a single sample in a study of blood T cell repertoires in COVID-19. The table came from immunoSEQ multiplex PCR; TCRdb's copy has only in-frame clones and leaves some out. The sample lists around 120,000 clones; 87% were seen once. The specimen was peripheral blood. These receptors were obtained from a woman aged 70-85 years with acute or convalescent COVID-19. Both conserved end residues are part of each CDR3. A D gene is named only where the DNA matches it firmly. The size of a clone is reported for some rows only, either as once, few or many, or as a class for expanded clones.

TRBV2	TRBD1	.	TRBJ2-2	TGTGCCAGCACCGAAATCGGACAGGGAGCGAACACCGGGGAGCTGTTTTTT	CASTEIGQGANTGELFF
TRBV7-9	.	.	TRBJ2-7	TGTGCCAGCAGCTCCGTAACCCGGGCGGGCTACGAGCAGTACTTC	CASSSVTRAGYEQYF
TRBV4-1	.	.	TRBJ2-3	TGCGCCAGCAGCCAAGCCCTAGCGAGCACAGATACGCAGTATTTT	CASSQALASTDTQYF
TRBV18	.	.	TRBJ1-2	TGTGCCAGCTCACCAGGGCAGGGGCATGGCTACACCTTC	CASSPGQGHGYTF
TRBV28	.	.	TRBJ1-2	TGTGCCAGCAGTTTTCTTTTAGGGGGTGCTAACTATGGCTACACCTTC	CASSFLLGGANYGYTF
TRBV24-1	TRBD1	.	TRBJ2-1	TGTGCCACCAGTGATTTGCTGACAGGGCTTAATGAGCAGTTCTTC	CATSDLLTGLNEQFF
TRBV9	TRBD1	.	TRBJ1-4	TGTGCCAGCAGCGACACAGGGGGCTCTAATGAAAAACTGTTTTTT	CASSDTGGSNEKLFF
TRBV5-1	TRBD1	.	TRBJ2-3	TGCGCCAGCAGCTCGGAGGGGACAGGGGGTGGAGATACGCAGTATTTT	CASSSEGTGGGDTQYF
TRBV10-3	.	few	TRBJ1-5	TGTGCCATCAACTCGGGGGGGAATCAGCCCCAGCATTTT	CAINSGGNQPQHF
TRBV6-5	.	.	TRBJ2-5	TGTGCCAGCGACATGGGACACAAGGAGACCCAGTACTTC	CASDMGHKETQYF
TRBV3-1/TRBV3-2	.	.	TRBJ1-4	TGTGCCAGCAGCCCTGGTCCTCCGGGTAATAATGAAAAACTGTTTTTT	CASSPGPPGNNEKLFF
TRBV6-5	.	.	TRBJ2-7	TGTGCCAGCAGTCTGGGACTCTACGAGCAGTACTTC	CASSLGLYEQYF
TRBV5-1	TRBD1	.	TRBJ1-4	TGCGCCAGCAGCCCAGGACAGGGCGGTGAAAAACTGTTTTTT	CASSPGQGGEKLFF
TRBV5-4	.	.	TRBJ2-1	TGTGCCAGCAGCTTGGCAGGGCTCGGTGACTACAATGAGCAGTTCTTC	CASSLAGLGDYNEQFF
TRBV4-1	TRBD2	.	TRBJ2-2	TGCGCCAGCAGCCAACGAAGCGGGGGCACCGGGGAGCTGTTTTTT	CASSQRSGGTGELFF
TRBV12-5	TRBD1	few	TRBJ1-6	TGTGCTAGTGCCTCCCGACAGGGGGAAGGGTCACCCCTCCACTTT	CASASRQGEGSPLHF
TRBV19	.	.	TRBJ2-1	TGTGCCAGCGGGACACAAGGCATCGATGAGCAGTTCTTC	CASGTQGIDEQFF
TRBV7-9	.	few	TRBJ1-2	TGTGCCAGCAGTCGGGACACTAACTATGGCTACACCTTC	CASSRDTNYGYTF
TRBV11-3	.	.	TRBJ2-2	TGTGCCAGCAGCCGGAACACCGGGGAGCTGTTTTTT	CASSRNTGELFF
TRBV10-2	.	.	TRBJ1-3	TGCGCCAGCACTCTCGGCGGGTATGGAAACACCATATATTTT	CASTLGGYGNTIYF